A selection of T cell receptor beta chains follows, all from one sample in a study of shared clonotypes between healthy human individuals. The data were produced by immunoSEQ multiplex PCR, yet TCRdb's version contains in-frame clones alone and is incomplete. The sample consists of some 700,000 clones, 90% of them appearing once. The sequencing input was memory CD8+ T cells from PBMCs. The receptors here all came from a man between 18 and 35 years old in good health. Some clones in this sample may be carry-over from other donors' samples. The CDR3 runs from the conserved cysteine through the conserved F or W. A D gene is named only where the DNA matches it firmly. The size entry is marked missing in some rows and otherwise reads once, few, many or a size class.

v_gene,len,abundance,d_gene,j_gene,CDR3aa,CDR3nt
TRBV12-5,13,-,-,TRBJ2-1,CASGLTSYNEQFF,TGTGCTAGTGGTCTGACTTCCTACAATGAGCAGTTCTTC
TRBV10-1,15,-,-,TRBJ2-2,CASRGGTGFTGELFF,TGCGCCAGCAGAGGAGGAACAGGGTTCACCGGGGAGCTGTTTTTT
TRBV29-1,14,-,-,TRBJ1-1,CSATGARRGTEAFF,TGCAGCGCCACGGGGGCGCGGCGCGGCACTGAAGCTTTCTTT
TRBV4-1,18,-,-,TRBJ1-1,CASIPVEQGHIKNTEAFF,TGCGCCAGCATCCCGGTGGAACAGGGTCATATAAAGAACACTGAAGCTTTCTTT
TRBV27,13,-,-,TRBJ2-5,CASSPRISETQYF,TGTGCCAGCAGTCCCCGGATTTCGGAGACCCAGTACTTC
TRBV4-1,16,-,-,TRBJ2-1,CASSHPMGRSYNEQFF,TGCGCCAGCAGCCACCCGATGGGGCGATCCTACAATGAGCAGTTCTTC
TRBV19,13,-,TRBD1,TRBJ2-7,CASSYRGAYEQYF,TGTGCCAGTAGTTACAGGGGGGCCTACGAGCAGTACTTC
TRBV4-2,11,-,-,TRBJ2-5,CASIFTGDSHF,TGTGCCAGCATCTTTACTGGGGACTCCCACTTC
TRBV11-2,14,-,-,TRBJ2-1,CASVLEGSSSEQFF,TGTGCCAGCGTCCTAGAAGGTTCTAGCAGTGAGCAGTTCTTC
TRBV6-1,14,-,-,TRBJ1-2,CAGRGDGLDYGYTF,TGTGCGGGACGGGGGGATGGTCTGGACTATGGCTACACCTTC
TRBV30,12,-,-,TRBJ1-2,CAWTQGWRGYTF,TGTGCCTGGACACAGGGATGGCGTGGCTACACCTTC
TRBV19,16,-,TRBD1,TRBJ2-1,CASSIGQGLSTNEQFF,TGTGCCAGTAGTATCGGACAGGGCTTGAGCACCAATGAGCAGTTCTTC
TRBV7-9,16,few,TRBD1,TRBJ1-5,CASSYGTAYSNQPQHF,TGTGCCAGCAGCTACGGGACAGCCTATAGCAATCAGCCCCAGCATTTT
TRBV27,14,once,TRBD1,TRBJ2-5,CASSTRQGTETQYF,TGTGCCAGCAGTACGCGACAGGGGACGGAGACCCAGTACTTC
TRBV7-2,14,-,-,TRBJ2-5,CASSFGGFQETQYF,TGTGCCAGCAGCTTTGGGGGGTTCCAAGAGACCCAGTACTTC
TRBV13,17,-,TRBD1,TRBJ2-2,CASSGRRDRGYTGELFF,TGTGCCAGCAGCGGACGCCGGGACAGGGGTTACACCGGGGAGCTGTTTTTT
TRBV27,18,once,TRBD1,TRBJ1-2,CASSLSIGDRGLHYGYTF,TGTGCCAGCAGTTTATCTATTGGCGACAGGGGGCTCCACTATGGCTACACCTTC
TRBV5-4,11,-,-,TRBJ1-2,CASSFSDGYTF,TGTGCCAGCAGCTTTTCTGATGGCTACACCTTC
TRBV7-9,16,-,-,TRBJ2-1,CASSLEYAGTYNEQFF,TGTGCCAGCAGCTTAGAGTATGCCGGGACCTACAATGAGCAGTTCTTC
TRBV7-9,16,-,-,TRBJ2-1,CASSGRLVGGFDEQFF,TGTGCCAGCAGCGGTCGTCTGGTGGGAGGATTCGATGAGCAGTTCTTC
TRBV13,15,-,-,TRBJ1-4,CASSFPRESNEKLFF,TGTGCCAGCAGCTTCCCCCGGGAGTCTAATGAAAAACTGTTTTTT
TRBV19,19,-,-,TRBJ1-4,CASSIVGRGKGDTNEKLFF,TGTGCCAGTAGTATCGTCGGCAGGGGAAAGGGTGACACTAATGAAAAACTGTTTTTT
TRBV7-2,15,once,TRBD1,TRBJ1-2,CASRIRGRPDYGYTF,TGTGCCAGCAGAATAAGGGGGCGGCCCGATTATGGCTACACCTTC
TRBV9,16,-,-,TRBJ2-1,CASSHGRETPYNEQFF,TGTGCCAGCAGCCACGGCAGGGAGACCCCCTACAATGAGCAGTTCTTC
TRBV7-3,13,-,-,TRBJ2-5,CASSPSGRETQYF,TGTGCCAGCAGCCCCTCGGGGCGAGAGACCCAGTACTTC
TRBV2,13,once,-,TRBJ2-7,CASIGRSSYEQYF,TGTGCCAGCATTGGCAGGAGCTCCTACGAGCAGTACTTC
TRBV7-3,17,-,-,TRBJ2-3,CASSPSALALRTDTQYF,TGTGCCAGCAGCCCATCGGCGCTGGCGCTCCGCACAGATACGCAGTATTTT
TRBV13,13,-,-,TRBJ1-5,CASSTGLGQPQHF,TGTGCCAGCAGCACAGGGTTAGGGCAGCCCCAGCATTTT
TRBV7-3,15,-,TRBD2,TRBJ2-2,CASSPGTSLTGELFF,TGTGCCAGCAGCCCCGGGACTAGCTTAACCGGGGAGCTGTTTTTT
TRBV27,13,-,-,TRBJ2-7,CASSLGTFYEQYF,TGTGCCAGCAGTTTGGGCACCTTCTACGAGCAGTACTTC
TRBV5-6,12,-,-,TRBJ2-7,CASSLIGDEQYF,TGTGCCAGCAGCTTGATTGGGGACGAGCAGTACTTC
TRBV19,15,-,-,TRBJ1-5,CASKEGQGLNQPQHF,TGTGCCAGTAAAGAGGGCCAGGGTCTAAATCAGCCCCAGCATTTT
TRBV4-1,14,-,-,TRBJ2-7,CASSPFRGTYEQYF,TGCGCCAGCAGCCCCTTCAGGGGAACCTACGAGCAGTACTTC
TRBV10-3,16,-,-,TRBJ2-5,CAISESLRADLETQYF,TGTGCCATCAGTGAGTCCCTTCGGGCAGACCTAGAGACCCAGTACTTC
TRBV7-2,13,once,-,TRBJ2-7,CASSLAGPYEQYF,TGTGCCAGCAGCTTAGCGGGACCCTACGAGCAGTACTTC